This TCR beta chain was profiled in a study of T cells after yellow fever vaccination. This CDR3 contains 14 residues. Trimming removed 8 bases from V and 3 bases from J; junction bases left unmatched: 4. Germline V lookup: CDR1 SEHNR, CDR2 FQNEAQ (reference sequence). In regard to this clonotype: The antigen is unknown.

TCR cDNA was made by 5'RACE template switching, adding a universal primer site and UMIs. TCRdb used MiXCR to reprocess the 5' RACE reads, holding one entry per CDR3 protein. The table includes approximately 300,000 distinct CDR3 sequences, 8% to 10% detected once. Findings of the study overall: Re-detected after boosting: most primary clones, around 96% of CD4 and over 80% of CD8. A secondary response was less intense yet reached its peak sooner, at day 5 versus 15.

Sequencing was performed on PBMCs, taken on the day of the first yellow fever vaccination. This receptor was obtained from a man aged 18 to 35 who received the YFV17D yellow fever vaccine. The V and J genes are TRBV7-9 and TRBJ2-2, with 9 positions matching TRBD1. For the CDR3, the DNA is TGTGCCAGCCAGGGACAGGGCGACACCGGGGAGCTGTTTTTT. Protein product: CASQGQGDTGELFF.